Each of the 20 T cell receptor beta chains below was sequenced from the same sample in a study of siplizumab effects on memory and regulatory T cells. Profiled with immunoSEQ multiplex PCR; TCRdb holds only in-frame clones, not every one. The sample yields some 40,000 clones, approximately 88% seen once. Sample: naive CD4+ T cells sorted from blood. Every receptor here comes from a human donor in good health.

This chain connects TRBV29-1 to TRBJ2-2; D gene unclear. Germline CDR1 reads SQVTM; CDR2 reads ANQGSEA. This CDR3 has 14 amino acids. V gave up 3 bases and J gave up 0 bases, with 8 bases separating them. The CDR3 DNA reads TGCAGCGTTGAGAAACAGTCGAACACCGGGGAGCTGTTTTTT. It is translated as CSVEKQSNTGELFF.

The chain uses TRBV7-9 and TRBJ2-7; 11 nucleotides agree with TRBD2. This CDR3 comprises 14 residues. The germline gives CDR1 SEHNR, CDR2 FQNEAQ (reference sequence). Trimming removed 6 bases from V and 6 bases from J; junction bases left unmatched: 7. In nucleotides, the CDR3 is TGTGCCAGCAGACGGGGACTAGCGGACTCCGAGCAGTACTTC. It specifies CASRRGLADSEQYF.

The chain recombines TRBV11-3 with TRBJ2-3; D call uncertain. Trimming shortened V by 0 bases and J by 5 bases, and 6 bases separated the two germline ends. The length of the CDR3 is 13 residues. The germline CDR1 and CDR2 sequences are SGHNT and YENEEA. CDR3 sequence: CASSLDHEDTQYF. CDR3 DNA: TGTGCCAGCAGCTTAGATCATGAAGATACGCAGTATTTT.

The chain combines TRBV6-5 with TRBJ1-5, with TRBD1 matching over 7 bases. Trimming took 6 bases from V and 4 from J; bases not matched to a gene: 3. CDR3 length equals 13 residues. Germline V CDR1 and CDR2: MNHEY, SVGAGI. Here the CDR3 DNA reads TGTGCCAGCAGGCAGACAGGGAATCAGCCCCAGCATTTT. Amino acids: CASRQTGNQPQHF.

Comments on this clone: It is likely a read error, because the conserved phenylalanine at the end of the CDR3 is missing. It is unclear where the CDR3 begins or ends on the DNA, so no DNA is shown, and the CDR3 is as TCRdb lists it. The chain combines TRBV5-6 with TRBJ1-2; TRBD1 is the table's D call, not checked against the DNA. The CDR3 is 12 amino acids long, termini counted. CDR1 SGHDT and CDR2 YYEEEE come from the germline V gene. CDR3 loop: CASSRRTAIFEV.

The gene calls are TRBV6-1 and TRBJ1-1; weak D call: TRBD1 (6 bases). The V end was cut by 7 bases, the J end by 4 bases, with 13 bases between. CDR3 length equals 13 residues. Germline V gene data show CDR1 as MNHNS and CDR2 as SASEGT. CDR3 nucleotide sequence: TGTGCCAGCAAAGAACAGGGTAGCACTGAAGCTTTCTTT. Its protein product is CASKEQGSTEAFF.

This clone was seen a handful of times. The J gene is TRBJ1-5, the V gene TRBV7-9; no clear D gene. The CDR3 covers 13 residues. The germline gives CDR1 SEHNR, CDR2 FQNEAQ (reference sequence). Trimming left V 1 base short and J 7 bases short, with 8 bases between. This CDR3 reads CASSLGGSQPQHF. The CDR3 DNA sequence: TGTGCCAGCAGCTTAGGAGGCAGCCAGCCCCAGCATTTT.

The rearrangement links TRBV25-1 to TRBJ2-5, with TRBD1 matching over 9 bases. CDR1 is MGHDK and CDR2 is SYGVNS in the germline V gene. CDR3 length: 15 residues. J lost 0 bases, V lost 5 bases, and 4 bases had no gene match. The CDR3 reads CASSTDRGYQETQYF. CDR3 coding DNA: TGTGCCAGCAGTACGGACAGGGGCTACCAAGAGACCCAGTACTTC.

The chain has TRBV18 and TRBJ1-3; D is uncertain. Looked up from germline, CDR1 is KGHSH and CDR2 is LQKENI. The V end was cut by 2 bases, the J end by 0 bases, with 14 bases between. There are 17 residues in the CDR3. Written as DNA, the CDR3 is TGTGCCAGCTCACCAATGGAAGTAACACACTCTGGAAACACCATATATTTT. Encoded protein: CASSPMEVTHSGNTIYF. The variable domain in full, with the rest retrieved from reference TRBV18 and TRBJ1-3, is NAGVMQNPRHLVRRRGQEARLRCSPMKGHSHVYWYRQLPEEGLKFMVYLQKENIIDESGMPKERFSAEFPKEGPSILRIQQVVRGDSAAYFCASSPMEVTHSGNTIYFGEGSWLTVV.

J is TRBJ1-1 and V is TRBV7-3; D is ambiguous. The germline V gene encodes CDR1 SGHTA and CDR2 FQGTGA. V was trimmed by 2 bases and J by 4 bases, leaving 8 bases between them. CDR3 length: 13 amino acids. CDR3: CASSLALGTEAFF. CDR3 coding DNA: TGTGCCAGCAGCTTAGCATTGGGCACTGAAGCTTTCTTT.

The chain uses TRBV18 and TRBJ1-5; no clear D. This CDR3 has 13 amino acids. Trimming shortened V by 8 bases and J by 3 bases, and 11 bases separated the two germline ends. Germline CDR1 and CDR2: KGHSH and LQKENI. This CDR3 is CASARGSNQPQHF. The CDR3 bases are TGTGCCAGCGCGAGAGGATCCAATCAGCCCCAGCATTTT.

The chain links TRBV5-1 to TRBJ2-2; D not resolved. Germline values: CDR1 SGHRS, CDR2 YFSETQ. The CDR3 loop spans 15 amino acids. V lost 4 bases, J lost 0 bases, and 10 bases lay in between. DNA of the CDR3: TGCGCCAGCAGCCGCACGGCATCGAACACCGGGGAGCTGTTTTTT. This gives the protein CASSRTASNTGELFF.

This chain's CDR3 is CASTKGTGPYEQYF. CDR3 coding DNA: TGCGCCAGCACCAAGGGGACAGGGCCCTACGAGCAGTACTTC. V gene TRBV10-1 combines with J gene TRBJ2-7; 9 bases are shared with TRBD1. V was clipped by 7 bases and J by 2 bases; unmatched bases: 6. Germline CDR1 reads WNHNN; CDR2 reads SYGVQD (reference sequence). CDR3 size: 14 residues.

The rearrangement joins TRBV5-1 to TRBJ1-6, with D perhaps matching TRBD1 (5 bases). In germline, CDR1 is SGHRS, CDR2 YFSETQ. Trimming took off 3 bases at V and 7 bases at J, with 8 bases between the two ends. The CDR3 totals 13 residues. Here the CDR3 reads CASSWDGNSPLHF. The CDR3 DNA reads TGCGCCAGCAGCTGGGACGGCAATTCACCCCTCCACTTT.

The V gene is TRBV30, the J gene TRBJ1-4; possibly TRBD1 for D (6 bases). V dropped 3 bases and J dropped 4 bases, with 9 bases sitting between them. Germline values: CDR1 GTSNPN, CDR2 SVGIG (reference sequence). The CDR3 totals 13 residues. CDR3: CAWSSDSNEKLFF. Written as DNA, the CDR3 is TGTGCCTGGAGCTCGGACAGTAATGAAAAACTGTTTTTT.

The chain uses TRBV6-6 and TRBJ1-2; D not resolved. CDR3 length: 14 residues. Germline V lookup: CDR1 MNHNY, CDR2 SVGAGI (reference sequence). The V end was cut by 2 bases, the J end by 4 bases, with 11 bases between. In DNA, the CDR3 is TGTGCCAGCAGTTACAGCACTGCTGGCTATGGCTACACCTTC. It translates to CASSYSTAGYGYTF.

The rearrangement links TRBV27 to TRBJ1-5, with D possibly TRBD1 on 5 matching bases. V lost 6 bases, J lost 6 bases, and 18 bases lay in between. Germline-derived CDR1 and CDR2 are MNHEY and SMNVEV (reference sequence). The CDR3 loop spans 15 amino acids. CDR3 protein: CASRKGGGVGQPQHF. CDR3 nucleotide sequence: TGTGCCAGCAGGAAAGGTGGGGGGGTCGGTCAGCCCCAGCATTTT.

The chain links TRBV6-6 to TRBJ2-7; D is possibly TRBD1 (5 bases). The V end lost 6 bases, the J end lost 2 bases, and 17 bases lay between the germline ends. Germline values: CDR1 MNHNY, CDR2 SVGAGI (reference sequence). The length of the CDR3 is 15 residues. The CDR3 nucleotides read TGTGCCAGCAGCCCGACCTGGGGCAGCACCTACGAGCAGTACTTC. This encodes CASSPTWGSTYEQYF.

The rearrangement joins TRBV29-1 to TRBJ1-2, with 8 bases identical to TRBD1. Losses at the gene ends were 7 bases for V and 4 bases for J; bases not matched to a gene: 11. The CDR3 is 14 residues long. Germline lookup yields CDR1 SQVTM and CDR2 ANQGSEA. CDR3 in DNA: TGCAGCGGGGACAGGACGCCCTCCGCCTATGGCTACACCTTC. This translates into CSGDRTPSAYGYTF.

The rearrangement links TRBV7-2 to TRBJ2-3, with unresolved D. The CDR3 covers 13 residues. V lost 3 bases, J lost 2 bases, and 6 bases lay in between. CDR1 is SGHTA, CDR2 FQGNSA, per germline. The CDR3 coding sequence is TGTGCCAGCAGCTTTCCAATCACAGATACGCAGTATTTT. Protein sequence: CASSFPITDTQYF.